The clone carrying this T cell receptor (beta chain) has at least ten counts. Its matching antigen is unknown. This specimen belongs to a study of T cells in Graves' hyperthyroidism and ophthalmopathy. Findings and limits, study-wide: Blood shared most expanded thyroid clonotypes above 0.001. The model anticipated ophthalmopathy a median about 6.5 months pre-onset.

Authors of the study amplified TCR beta CDR3 regions from RNA transcripts. Primed by the HTBI set, a first-round RT-PCR was run on the TCR CDR3. TCRdb processed the multiplex PCR reads anew with MiXCR; each CDR3 protein has one entry. The sample has 200,000 to 250,000 distinct CDR3 sequences, about 15% seen once. In the ophthalmopathy cohort, Clinical Activity Score was at least 3, NOSPECS grade at least 4, and duration under 3 months. Germline V CDR1 and CDR2: SNHLY, FYNNEI. V was pared by 6 bases and J by 1 base, with 14 bases of the junction left unmatched. The CDR3 is 18 residues long. The TCR sequence derives from a woman aged 18-30 years with Graves' ophthalmopathy. Source material: blood. The chain joins TRBV2 to TRBJ1-1; 10 bases are a match to TRBD1. As DNA, the CDR3 is TGTGCCAGCAGCACCACGACAGGGGGCGCGATCAGGAACACTGAAGCTTTCTTT. Translated, it gives CASSTTTGGAIRNTEAFF.